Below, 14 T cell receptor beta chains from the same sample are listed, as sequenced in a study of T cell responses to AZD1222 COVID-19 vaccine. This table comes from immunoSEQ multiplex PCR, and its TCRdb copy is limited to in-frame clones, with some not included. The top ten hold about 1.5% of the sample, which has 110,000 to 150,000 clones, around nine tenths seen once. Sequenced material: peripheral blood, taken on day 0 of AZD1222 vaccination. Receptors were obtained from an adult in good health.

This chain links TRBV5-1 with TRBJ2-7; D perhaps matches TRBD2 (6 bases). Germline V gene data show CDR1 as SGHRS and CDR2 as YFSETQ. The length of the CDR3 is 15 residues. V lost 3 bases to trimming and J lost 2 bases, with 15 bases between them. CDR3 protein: CASSSFSGPAYEQYF. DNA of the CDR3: TGCGCCAGCAGCTCCTTCAGCGGGCCAGCCTACGAGCAGTACTTC.

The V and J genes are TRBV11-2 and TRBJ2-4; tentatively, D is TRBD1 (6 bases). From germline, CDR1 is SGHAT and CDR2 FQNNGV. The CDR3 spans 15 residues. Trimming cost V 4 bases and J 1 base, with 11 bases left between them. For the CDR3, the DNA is TGTGCCAGCAGCTCCACAGGGTACGCCAAAAACATTCAGTACTTC. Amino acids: CASSSTGYAKNIQYF.

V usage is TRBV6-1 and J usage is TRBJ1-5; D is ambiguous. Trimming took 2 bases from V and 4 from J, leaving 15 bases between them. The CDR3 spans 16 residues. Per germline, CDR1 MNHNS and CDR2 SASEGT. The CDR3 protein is CASSEIGRSDNQPQHF. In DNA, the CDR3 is TGTGCCAGCAGTGAAATTGGGAGGTCTGATAATCAGCCCCAGCATTTT.

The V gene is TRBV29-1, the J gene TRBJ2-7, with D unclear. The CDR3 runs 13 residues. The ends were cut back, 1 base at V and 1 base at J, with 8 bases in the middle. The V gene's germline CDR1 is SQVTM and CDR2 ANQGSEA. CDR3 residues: CSVEAGQSYEQYF. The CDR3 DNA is TGCAGCGTTGAAGCCGGCCAGTCCTACGAGCAGTACTTC.

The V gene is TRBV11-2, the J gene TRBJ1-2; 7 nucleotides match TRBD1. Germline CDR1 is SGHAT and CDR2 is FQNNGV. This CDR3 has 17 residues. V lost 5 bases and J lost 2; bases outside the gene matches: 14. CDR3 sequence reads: CASSPSFRQGVNYGYTF. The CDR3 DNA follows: TGTGCCAGCAGCCCCTCCTTCCGACAGGGCGTAAACTATGGCTACACCTTC.

The CDR3 loop is CASSRTPPLGDEQYF. The CDR3 region has the DNA TGTGCCAGCAGCAGAACACCACCCCTGGGCGACGAGCAGTACTTC. This rearrangement joins TRBV5-5 to TRBJ2-7; no clear D gene. The CDR3 consists of 15 residues. Germline V gives CDR1 SGHKS, CDR2 YYEKEE (reference sequence). V was trimmed by 4 bases and J by 5 bases, leaving 19 bases between them.

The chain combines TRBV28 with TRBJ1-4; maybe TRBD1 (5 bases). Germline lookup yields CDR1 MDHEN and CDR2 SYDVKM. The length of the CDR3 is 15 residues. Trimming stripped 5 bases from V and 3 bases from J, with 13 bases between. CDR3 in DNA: TGTGCCAGCAGTAAGAGGGGTTGGCCTAATGAAAAACTGTTTTTT. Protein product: CASSKRGWPNEKLFF.

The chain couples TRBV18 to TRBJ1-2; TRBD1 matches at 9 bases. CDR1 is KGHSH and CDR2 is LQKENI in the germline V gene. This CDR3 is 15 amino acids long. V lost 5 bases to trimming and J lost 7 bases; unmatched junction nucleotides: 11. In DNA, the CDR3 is TGTGCCAGCTCAGACGGGACAGGGAGGCAGACTGGCTACACCTTC. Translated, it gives CASSDGTGRQTGYTF. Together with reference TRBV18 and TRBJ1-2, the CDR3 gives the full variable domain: NAGVMQNPRHLVRRRGQEARLRCSPMKGHSHVYWYRQLPEEGLKFMVYLQKENIIDESGMPKERFSAEFPKEGPSILRIQQVVRGDSAAYFCASSDGTGRQTGYTFGSGTRLTVV.

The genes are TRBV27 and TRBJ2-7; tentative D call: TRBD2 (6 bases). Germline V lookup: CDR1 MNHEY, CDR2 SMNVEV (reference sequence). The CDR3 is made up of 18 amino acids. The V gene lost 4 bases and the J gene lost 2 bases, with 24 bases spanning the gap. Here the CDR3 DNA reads TGTGCCAGCAGTTCGAACCCCGAATTCAGCGGGTGGCCCTACGAGCAGTACTTC. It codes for CASSSNPEFSGWPYEQYF.

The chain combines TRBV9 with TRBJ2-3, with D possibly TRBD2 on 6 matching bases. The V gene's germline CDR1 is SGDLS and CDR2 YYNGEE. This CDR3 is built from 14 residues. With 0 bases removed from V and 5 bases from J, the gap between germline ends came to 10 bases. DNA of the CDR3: TGTGCCAGCAGCGTAGGGGGGGAAGGAGATACGCAGTATTTT. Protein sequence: CASSVGGEGDTQYF.

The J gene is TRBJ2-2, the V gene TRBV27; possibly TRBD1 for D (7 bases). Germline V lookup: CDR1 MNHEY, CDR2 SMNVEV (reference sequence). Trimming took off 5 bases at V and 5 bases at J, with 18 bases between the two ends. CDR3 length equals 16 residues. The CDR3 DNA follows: TGTGCCAGCAGTCTCCACAGGGGCGCGGGAACCGGGGAGCTGTTTTTT. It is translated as CASSLHRGAGTGELFF.

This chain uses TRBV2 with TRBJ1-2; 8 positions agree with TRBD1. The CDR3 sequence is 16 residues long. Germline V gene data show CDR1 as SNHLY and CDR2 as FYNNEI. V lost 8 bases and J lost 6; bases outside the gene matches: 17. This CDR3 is CASLHQGGDRFNGYTF. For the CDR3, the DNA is TGTGCCAGCCTCCACCAAGGGGGGGACAGGTTTAATGGCTACACCTTC.

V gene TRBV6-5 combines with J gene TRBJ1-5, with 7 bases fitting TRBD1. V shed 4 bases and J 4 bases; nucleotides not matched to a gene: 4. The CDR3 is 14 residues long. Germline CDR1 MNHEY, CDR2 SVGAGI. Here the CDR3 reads CASSSSRGNQPQHF. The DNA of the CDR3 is TGTGCCAGCAGTTCGTCCAGGGGGAATCAGCCCCAGCATTTT.

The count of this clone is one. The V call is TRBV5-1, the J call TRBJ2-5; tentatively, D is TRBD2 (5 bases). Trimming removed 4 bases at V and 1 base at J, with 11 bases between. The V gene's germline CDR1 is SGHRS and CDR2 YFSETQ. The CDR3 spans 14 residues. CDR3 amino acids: CASSRWTFQETQYF. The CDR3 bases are TGCGCCAGCAGCAGATGGACTTTCCAAGAGACCCAGTACTTC. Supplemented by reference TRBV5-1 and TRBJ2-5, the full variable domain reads KAGVTQTPRYLIKTRGQQVTLSCSPISGHRSVSWYQQTPGQGLQFLFEYFSETQRNKGNFPGRFSGRQFSNSRSEMNVSTLELGDSALYLCASSRWTFQETQYFGPGTRLLVL.